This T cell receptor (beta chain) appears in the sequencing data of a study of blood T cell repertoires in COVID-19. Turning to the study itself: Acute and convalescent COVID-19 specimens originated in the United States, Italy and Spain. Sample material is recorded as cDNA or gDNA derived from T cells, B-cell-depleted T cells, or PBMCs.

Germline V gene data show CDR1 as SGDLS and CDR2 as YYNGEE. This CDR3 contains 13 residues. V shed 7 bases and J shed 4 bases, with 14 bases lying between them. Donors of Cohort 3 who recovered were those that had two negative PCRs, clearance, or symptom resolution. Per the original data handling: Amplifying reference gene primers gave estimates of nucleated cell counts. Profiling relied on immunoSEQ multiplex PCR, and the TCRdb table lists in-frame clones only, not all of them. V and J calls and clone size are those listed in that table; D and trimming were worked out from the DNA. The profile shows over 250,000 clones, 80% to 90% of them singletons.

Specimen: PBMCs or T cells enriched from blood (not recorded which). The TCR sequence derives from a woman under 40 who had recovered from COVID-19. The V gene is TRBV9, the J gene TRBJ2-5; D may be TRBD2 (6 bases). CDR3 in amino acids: CASGLLGGETQYF. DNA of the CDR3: TGTGCCAGCGGCCTCTTGGGGGGAGAGACCCAGTACTTC.